The 26 T cell receptor beta chains below all came from one sample that was sequenced in a study of CD8 T cells in Susac syndrome. About 0.45 to 1 ug RNA was reverse transcribed with random hexamers. TCRdb reprocessed the immunoSEQ multiplex PCR reads with MiXCR, giving one entry per CDR3 protein. Of about 200,000 distinct CDR3 sequences listed, roughly 94% are singletons. The sequenced material came from CD4+ T cells from PBMCs. The source is a human donor in good health.

The chain is built from TRBV12-3 or TRBV12-4 and TRBJ1-5; 9 bases are shared with TRBD1. The CDR3 is 16 amino acids. V trimming: 7 bases; J trimming: 7 bases; junction bases outside the gene matches: 14. This chain's CDR3 is CASTRGQGERIQPQHF. CDR3 DNA sequence: TGTGCCAGCACCAGGGGACAGGGTGAACGGATACAGCCCCAGCATTTT.

This chain uses TRBV29-1 with TRBJ2-1, with TRBD1 identical over 7 bases. CDR1 SQVTM and CDR2 ANQGSEA come from the germline V gene. Trimming removed 6 bases from V and 5 bases from J; junction bases left unmatched: 19. There are 17 residues in the CDR3. The CDR3 reads CSVATPYTGTENNEQFF. The CDR3 DNA reads TGCAGCGTAGCCACGCCCTACACCGGGACAGAGAACAATGAGCAGTTCTTC.

This chain joins TRBV30 and TRBJ1-1; D ambiguous. V shed 2 bases and J shed 1 base, with 11 bases lying between them. This CDR3 is 14 amino acids long. The germline CDR1 and CDR2 sequences are GTSNPN and SVGIG (reference sequence). This CDR3 is CAWSRYPANTEAFF. CDR3 DNA: TGTGCCTGGAGTAGATACCCGGCGAACACTGAAGCTTTCTTT.

This chain uses TRBV20-1 with TRBJ2-7; 11 nucleotides match TRBD2. V trimming: 3 bases; J trimming: 1 base; junction bases outside the gene matches: 8. This CDR3 is built from 16 residues. Germline CDR1 DFQATT, CDR2 SNEGSKA (reference sequence). In nucleotides, the CDR3 is TGCAGTGCTAGGCCCCTTTCTAGCGGGGGGTCCTACGAGCAGTACTTC. It specifies CSARPLSSGGSYEQYF.

This chain links TRBV28 with TRBJ1-2; 7 bases match TRBD1. Germline assignment: CDR1 MDHEN and CDR2 SYDVKM. The CDR3 has 14 residues. The V segment lost 4 bases and the J segment 4 bases; nucleotides outside the gene matches: 6. CDR3 sequence (DNA): TGTGCCAGCAGTTCCGGACAGGTCGTCTATGGCTACACCTTC. This gives the protein CASSSGQVVYGYTF.

This clonotype was found once. The chain links TRBV29-1 to TRBJ2-2; D is unresolved. The V end was cut by 0 bases, the J end by 7 bases, with 3 bases between. The CDR3 length is 11 residues. Germline V CDR1 and CDR2: SQVTM, ANQGSEA. CDR3 amino acids: CSVEEGGELFF. The CDR3 coding sequence is TGCAGCGTTGAAGAAGGCGGGGAGCTGTTTTTT.

CDR3 loop: CSVAKPRGATEAFF. Here the CDR3 DNA reads TGCAGCGTTGCTAAACCTCGGGGGGCCACTGAAGCTTTCTTT. The chain joins TRBV29-1 to TRBJ1-1, with D possibly being TRBD1 (6 bases). The length of the CDR3 is 14 residues. Germline V gene sequence: CDR1 SQVTM, CDR2 ANQGSEA. Trimming took 4 bases from V and 4 from J, leaving 16 bases between them. Supplemented by reference TRBV29-1 and TRBJ1-1, the full variable domain reads SAVISQKPSRDICQRGTSLTIQCQVDSQVTMMFWYRQQPGQSLTLIATANQGSEATYESGFVIDKFPISRPNLTFSTLTVSNMSPEDSSIYLCSVAKPRGATEAFFGQGTRLTVV.

The count of this clonotype is one. This chain uses TRBV7-9 with TRBJ1-2; 8 positions agree with TRBD1. Trimming took 2 bases from V and 9 from J; bases not matched to a gene: 2. Germline loops: CDR1 SEHNR, CDR2 FQNEAQ (reference sequence). This CDR3 spans 12 amino acids. CDR3 amino acids: CASSLNRGSYTF. CDR3 in DNA: TGTGCCAGCAGCTTAAACAGGGGGAGCTACACCTTC. The full variable domain, with the rest looked up from reference TRBV7-9 and TRBJ1-2, is DTGVSQNPRHKITKRGQNVTFRCDPISEHNRLYWYRQTLGQGPEFLTYFQNEAQLEKSRLLSDRFSAERPKGSFSTLEIQRTEQGDSAMYLCASSLNRGSYTFGSGTRLTVV.

The V call is TRBV28, the J call TRBJ2-5; unclear D gene. The germline gives CDR1 MDHEN, CDR2 SYDVKM. The CDR3 spans 11 residues. V dropped 3 bases and J dropped 7 bases, with 6 bases sitting between them. CDR3 loop: CASSFLGTQYF. CDR3 DNA: TGTGCCAGCAGTTTCCTGGGGACCCAGTACTTC.

V is TRBV11-2 and J is TRBJ1-1, with 9 bases lining up with TRBD1. The CDR3 runs 14 residues. Germline V gene sequence: CDR1 SGHAT, CDR2 FQNNGV. Unmatched junction bases numbered 8, after V lost 3 bases and J lost 9 bases. The CDR3 coding sequence is TGTGCCAGCAGCTTGTCCGGGACAGGGCATCAAGCTTTCTTT. Its protein is CASSLSGTGHQAFF.

This chain connects TRBV29-1 to TRBJ2-7, with 7 bases aligning to TRBD1. This CDR3 is built from 13 residues. Germline CDR1 is SQVTM and CDR2 is ANQGSEA. The V gene end was trimmed by 6 bases and the J gene end by 1 base; junction bases not matched to a gene: 6. The CDR3 sequence is CSVLTGNSYEQYV. In DNA, the CDR3 is TGCAGCGTCCTGACAGGGAATTCCTACGAGCAGTACGTC.

This rearrangement joins TRBV20-1 to TRBJ1-5; no clear D. CDR1 is DFQATT, CDR2 SNEGSKA, per germline (reference sequence). The CDR3 loop spans 13 amino acids. Trimming removed 6 bases from V and 0 bases from J, with 9 bases in between. The CDR3 DNA follows: TGCAGTGCCCAGGATTTTAGCAATCAGCCCCAGCATTTT. Its protein is CSAQDFSNQPQHF.

The CDR3 coding sequence is TGCAGCGTGACCCTAAGTGGGGGTCCGAACACTGAAGCTTTCTTT. As protein: CSVTLSGGPNTEAFF. The rearrangement uses TRBV29-1 and TRBJ1-1; TRBD1 is a possible D gene (5 bases). CDR3 length equals 15 residues. Trimming left V 6 bases short and J 1 base short, with 18 bases between. Germline loops: CDR1 SQVTM, CDR2 ANQGSEA.

The chain links TRBV5-1 to TRBJ2-7; D assignment may be TRBD1 or TRBD2 (6 bases each). The CDR3 has 14 residues. V was trimmed by 4 bases and J by 0 bases, leaving 11 bases between them. The germline CDR1 and CDR2 sequences are SGHRS and YFSETQ. The chain's CDR3 is CASSKGGDSYEQYF. CDR3 sequence (DNA): TGCGCCAGCAGCAAGGGGGGCGACTCCTACGAGCAGTACTTC.

The chain has TRBV5-4 and TRBJ2-2; TRBD2 might be the D (6 bases). CDR1 and CDR2 (germline): SGHNT, YYREEE (reference sequence). V lost 4 bases and J lost 0, with 13 bases in between. There are 16 residues in the CDR3. CDR3 amino acids: CASSPLRRANTGELFF. The CDR3 DNA sequence: TGTGCCAGCAGCCCCCTGAGGAGGGCGAACACCGGGGAGCTGTTTTTT.

The rearrangement joins TRBV29-1 to TRBJ1-5, with D possibly TRBD1 on 5 matching bases. V lost 4 bases and J 5 bases, leaving 12 bases between the germline ends. Germline values: CDR1 SQVTM, CDR2 ANQGSEA. The CDR3 is 13 residues long. CDR3 in amino acids: CSVARGWDQPQHF. CDR3 nucleotide sequence: TGCAGCGTTGCAAGGGGTTGGGATCAGCCCCAGCATTTT.

The chain uses TRBV24-1 and TRBJ2-3, with a weak D call TRBD1 (5 bases). In germline, CDR1 is KGHDR, CDR2 SFDVKD. The V and J ends lost 4 bases and 3 bases respectively, with 16 bases between them. The CDR3 runs 16 residues. The CDR3 is CATSDGAGAGTDTQYF. The DNA for the CDR3 is TGTGCCACCAGTGACGGAGCTGGGGCAGGAACAGATACGCAGTATTTT.

The chain employs TRBV19 and TRBJ2-1, with TRBD2 identical over 9 bases. J gave up 8 bases and V 3 bases, and 11 bases lay outside the gene matches. This CDR3 is 16 amino acids long. CDR1 is LNHDA and CDR2 is SQIVND in the germline V gene (reference sequence). Here the CDR3 DNA reads TGTGCCAGTAGTATGGGGGGCGGGAGGGCCCTCGATGAGCAGTTCTTC. This sequence encodes CASSMGGGRALDEQFF.

The rearrangement joins TRBV3-1 to TRBJ2-1; 7 bases agree with TRBD2. Losses at the gene ends were 4 bases for V and 0 bases for J; bases not matched to a gene: 15. Germline values: CDR1 LGHDT, CDR2 YNNKEL (reference sequence). The CDR3 has 19 amino acids. In DNA form, the CDR3 reads TGTGCCAGCAGCCGCTTCCGGGACTACCTTGCGAGCTCCTACAATGAGCAGTTCTTC. Protein product: CASSRFRDYLASSYNEQFF.

The V and J genes are TRBV3-1 and TRBJ2-3; D remains ambiguous. The CDR3 spans 14 residues. Germline V lookup: CDR1 LGHDT, CDR2 YNNKEL (reference sequence). The germline V and J ends were trimmed by 1 base and 2 bases, with 7 bases remaining between them. CDR3 nucleotides: TGTGCCAGCAGCCAAGGAGATTCCACAGATACGCAGTATTTT. Its protein product is CASSQGDSTDTQYF.

The chain couples TRBV12-3 or TRBV12-4 to TRBJ1-4, with D perhaps TRBD1 (5 bases). V was trimmed by 6 bases and J by 12 bases, leaving 14 bases between them. This CDR3 region has 12 residues. The CDR3 spells CASRAQAWELFF. Written as DNA, the CDR3 is TGTGCCAGCAGGGCACAGGCGTGGGAACTGTTTTTT.

This chain joins TRBV2 and TRBJ2-7; D remains unclear. Trimming took 10 bases from V and 4 from J, leaving 11 bases between them. Germline CDR1 and CDR2: SNHLY and FYNNEI. The CDR3 covers 11 residues. The CDR3 is CATREVYEQYF. As DNA, the CDR3 is TGTGCCACCAGAGAGGTTTACGAGCAGTACTTC.

This chain joins TRBV9 and TRBJ2-5, with D perhaps TRBD2 (6 bases). CDR1 and CDR2 from the germline V gene are SGDLS and YYNGEE. This CDR3 spans 14 amino acids. V was cut by 4 bases and J by 5 bases, with 15 bases left in between. CDR3 sequence (DNA): TGTGCCAGCAGCCCTCGGGACTTCGAGGAGACCCAGTACTTC. Protein sequence: CASSPRDFEETQYF.

The gene calls are TRBV27 and TRBJ2-7; possible D gene TRBD2, 7 bases. Germline assignment: CDR1 MNHEY and CDR2 SMNVEV (reference sequence). V lost 5 bases and J 6 bases, leaving 14 bases between the germline ends. The CDR3 is 13 residues long. The CDR3 DNA reads as TGTGCCAGCAGTCACCCGGCGGGGGCCGAGCAGTACTTC. Encoded protein: CASSHPAGAEQYF.

The CDR3 reads CSADGGASAKNIQYF. The CDR3 bases are TGCAGTGCTGATGGGGGGGCCTCGGCCAAAAACATTCAGTACTTC. The chain is built from TRBV20-1 and TRBJ2-4, with a tentative D call TRBD2 (7 bases). V was clipped by 5 bases and J by 1 base, with 15 bases between them. CDR3 length: 15 residues. The germline gives CDR1 DFQATT, CDR2 SNEGSKA (reference sequence).

This clonotype was seen a single time. The chain uses TRBV7-9 and TRBJ1-1; no clear D. The CDR3 covers 14 residues. Trimming removed 1 base from V and 1 base from J, with 7 bases in between. Looked up from germline, CDR1 is SEHNR and CDR2 is FQNEAQ (reference sequence). DNA of the CDR3: TGTGCCAGCAGCTTAGAGGTAGAGAACACTGAAGCTTTCTTT. Translating it yields CASSLEVENTEAFF.